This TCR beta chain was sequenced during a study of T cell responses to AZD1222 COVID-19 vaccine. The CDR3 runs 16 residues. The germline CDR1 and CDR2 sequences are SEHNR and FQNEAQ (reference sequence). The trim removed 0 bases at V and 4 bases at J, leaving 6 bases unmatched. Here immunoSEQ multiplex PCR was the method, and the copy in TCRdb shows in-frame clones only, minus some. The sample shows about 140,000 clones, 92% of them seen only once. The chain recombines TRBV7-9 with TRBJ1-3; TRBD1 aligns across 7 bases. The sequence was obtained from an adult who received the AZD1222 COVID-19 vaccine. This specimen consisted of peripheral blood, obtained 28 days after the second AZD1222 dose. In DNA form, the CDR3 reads TGTGCCAGCAGCTTAGCAGGGGGCTCATCCGGAAACACCATATATTTT. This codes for CASSLAGGSSGNTIYF.